This T cell receptor beta chain came from a study of cytomegalovirus exposure and HLA in healthy donors. Primers for the PCR totalled 60 Vbeta and 13 Jbeta. Authors' data handling: There were about 86 million unique TCR beta chains by a later count, and approximately 10 million of them were shared. Measured with immunoSEQ multiplex PCR; TCRdb has only the in-frame clones, and not every one. V and J calls and clone size are as listed in that table; D and trimming were resolved from the DNA. In the table there are 150,000 to 200,000 clones, about four fifths of which are singletons. Of note for this clone: Antigen: not known.

The CDR3 is 12 amino acids. CDR1 and CDR2 from the germline V gene are MDHEN and SYDVKM. The J segment lost 3 bases and the V segment lost 11 bases, leaving 2 bases of the junction unmatched. Study-wide results and caveats: Specificity of a few CMV-associated chains for CMV antigens was verified in vitro.

The receptor was derived from a woman between 18 and 29 years old in good health and CMV-seronegative. J is TRBJ1-4 and V is TRBV28; 8 positions match TRBD1. Material for sequencing was PBMCs. This CDR3 is CAATGANEKLFF. CDR3 sequence (DNA): TGTGCCGCGACAGGGGCTAATGAAAAACTGTTTTTT.